The T cell receptor (beta chain) under discussion was sequenced for a study of Ad26.COV2.S vaccination and SARS-CoV-2 variants. Findings and limits, study-wide: Following vaccination, spike-specific CD8+ and CD4+ T cell responses reportedly exhibited substantial breadth.

Treatment specified: roughly 20 received Ad26.COV2.S at low or high dose, single or two shots; 5 received placebo; per-sample allocation not given. Sampling happened 63 days after the first vaccine or placebo injection. Notes on this clone: As yet, its antigen is unknown.

The data were produced by immunoSEQ multiplex PCR, yet TCRdb's version contains in-frame clones alone and is incomplete. Of a few hundred thousand clones listed, about 92% are singletons. The CDR3 consists of 12 residues. Germline CDR1 reads SEHNR; CDR2 reads FQNEAQ (reference sequence). V was pared by 4 bases and J by 6 bases, with 6 bases between. Material: peripheral blood, obtained in a trial of Ad26.COV2.S vaccine versus placebo. The receptor was derived from a person between 18 and 60 years old who received the Ad26.COV2.S COVID-19 vaccine or a placebo. The genes are TRBV7-9 and TRBJ2-2; D is uncertain. The CDR3 protein is CASSWAPGELFF. The DNA of the CDR3 is TGTGCCAGCAGCTGGGCCCCCGGGGAGCTGTTTTTT.